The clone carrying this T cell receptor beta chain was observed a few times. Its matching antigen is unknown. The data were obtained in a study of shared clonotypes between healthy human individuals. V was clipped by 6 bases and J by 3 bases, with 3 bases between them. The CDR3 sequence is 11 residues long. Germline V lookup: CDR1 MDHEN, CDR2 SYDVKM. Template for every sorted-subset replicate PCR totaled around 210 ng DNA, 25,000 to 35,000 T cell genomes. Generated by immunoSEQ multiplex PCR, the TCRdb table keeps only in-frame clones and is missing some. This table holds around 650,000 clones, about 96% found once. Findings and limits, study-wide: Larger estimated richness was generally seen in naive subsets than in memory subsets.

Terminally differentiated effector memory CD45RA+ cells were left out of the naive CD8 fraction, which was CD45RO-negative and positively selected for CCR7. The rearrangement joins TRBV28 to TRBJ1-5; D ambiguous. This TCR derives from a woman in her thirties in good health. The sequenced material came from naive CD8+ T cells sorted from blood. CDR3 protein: CASSHNQPQHF. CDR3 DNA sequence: TGTGCCAGCAGCCACAATCAGCCCCAGCATTTT.